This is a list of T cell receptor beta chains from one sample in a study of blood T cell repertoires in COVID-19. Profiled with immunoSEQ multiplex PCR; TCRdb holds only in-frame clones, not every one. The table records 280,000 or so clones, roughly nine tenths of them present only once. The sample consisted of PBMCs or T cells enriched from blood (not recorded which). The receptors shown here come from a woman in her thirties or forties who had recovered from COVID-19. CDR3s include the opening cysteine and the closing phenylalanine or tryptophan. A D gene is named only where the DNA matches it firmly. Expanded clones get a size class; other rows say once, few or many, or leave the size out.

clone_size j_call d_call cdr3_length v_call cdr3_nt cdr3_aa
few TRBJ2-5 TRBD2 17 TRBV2 TGTGCCAGCAGTGTCGGGACTAGCGGGAGGGCGACCAAGACCCAGTACTTC CASSVGTSGRATKTQYF
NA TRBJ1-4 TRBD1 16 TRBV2 TGTGCCAGCAGTGAACTGGGGAAGGGGGCCGAGGAAAAACTGTTTTTT CASSELGKGAEEKLFF
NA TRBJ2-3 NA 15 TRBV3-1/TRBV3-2 TGTGCCAGCAGCCAATTGTGGCCGAGCACAGATACGCAGTATTTT CASSQLWPSTDTQYF
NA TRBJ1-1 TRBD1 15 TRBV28 TGTGCCAGCAGTTACCCCTCCGGGACAGGGGGCGAAGCTTTCTTT CASSYPSGTGGEAFF
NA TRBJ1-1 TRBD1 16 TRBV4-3 TGCGCCAGCAGCCATGAACGGACAGGGGTGAACACTGAAGCTTTCTTT CASSHERTGVNTEAFF
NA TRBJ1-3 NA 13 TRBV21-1 TGTGCCAGCAGCCTGAGACAAAGAAACACCATATATTTT CASSLRQRNTIYF
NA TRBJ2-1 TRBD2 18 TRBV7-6 TGTGCCAGCAGCTTACTTGGTGGGGCTCACCCGGGGGGGGGTGAGCAGTTCTTC CASSLLGGAHPGGGEQFF
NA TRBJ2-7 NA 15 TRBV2 TGTGCCAGCAGTTACCAGGGAGGTGCGGACTACGAGCAGTACTTC CASSYQGGADYEQYF
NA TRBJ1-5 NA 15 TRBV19 TGTGCCAGTAGTATCCGCCGACAGGTAGATCAGCCCCAGCATTTT CASSIRRQVDQPQHF
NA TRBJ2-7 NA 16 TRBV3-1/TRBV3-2 TGTGCCAGCAGCCAAGGGAAGGAGCGGATCTCCTACGAGCAGTACTTC CASSQGKERISYEQYF
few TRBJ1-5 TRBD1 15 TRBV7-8 TGTGCCAGCAGCCCCCCGGACAGGGTGAATCAGCCCCAGCATTTT CASSPPDRVNQPQHF
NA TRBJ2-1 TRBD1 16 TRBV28 TGTGCCAGCACCGGTACGCAGGGGGCTGAGTACAATGAGCAGTTCTTC CASTGTQGAEYNEQFF
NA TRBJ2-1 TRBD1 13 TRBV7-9 TGTGCCAGCAGAACAGGGGAGTACAATGAGCAGTTCTTC CASRTGEYNEQFF
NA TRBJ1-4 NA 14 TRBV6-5 TGTGCCAGCAGGAATCCTCGGGGGTTTGAAAAACTGTTTTTT CASRNPRGFEKLFF
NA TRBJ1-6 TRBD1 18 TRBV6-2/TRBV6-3 TGTGCCAGCAGTGGCCCGGGACAGGAGAGCTCCTATAATTCACCCCTCCACTTT CASSGPGQESSYNSPLHF
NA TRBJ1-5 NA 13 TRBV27 TGTGCCAGCAGTATATGGGGCCAGCAGCCCCAGCATTTT CASSIWGQQPQHF
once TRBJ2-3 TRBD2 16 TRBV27 TGTGCCAGCAGACCTCATAGCGGGAGGGAAGGAGATACGCAGTATTTT CASRPHSGREGDTQYF
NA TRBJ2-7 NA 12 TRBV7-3 TGTGCCAGCAGCTTACGCCGGGGGGAGCAGTACTTC CASSLRRGEQYF
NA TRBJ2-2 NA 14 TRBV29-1 TGCAGCGTGGGCCAGGGGTGGAGCACCGGGGAGCTGTTTTTT CSVGQGWSTGELFF
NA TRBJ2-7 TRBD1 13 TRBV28 TGTGCCAGCAGTTGGACAGGTTCTGGCGAGCAGTACTTC CASSWTGSGEQYF
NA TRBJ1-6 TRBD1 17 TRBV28 TGTGCCAGCAGCATCCCGGACAGGGGGCGTCGTAATTCACCCCTCCACTTT CASSIPDRGRRNSPLHF
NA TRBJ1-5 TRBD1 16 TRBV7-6 TGTGCCAGCAGCTTAGGCGACACCCAGGGGGATCAGCCCCAGCATTTT CASSLGDTQGDQPQHF
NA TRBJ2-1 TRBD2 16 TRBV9 TGTGCCAGCAGCGAGGCGGGAGGGTGGTCCTACAATGAGCAGTTCTTC CASSEAGGWSYNEQFF
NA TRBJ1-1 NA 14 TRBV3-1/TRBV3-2 TGTGCCAGCAGCCAAGGTCAGGTGAACACTGAAGCTTTCTTT CASSQGQVNTEAFF
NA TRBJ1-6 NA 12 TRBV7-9 TGTGCCAGCAGCTTCTCGAATTCACCCCTCCACTTT CASSFSNSPLHF
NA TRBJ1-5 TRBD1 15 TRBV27 TGTGCCAGCAGTTCCCGGACAGGAAGCAATCAGCCCCAGCATTTT CASSSRTGSNQPQHF
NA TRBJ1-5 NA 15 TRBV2 TGTGCCAGCAGTGAAACCAGGGGTAGCAATCAGCCCCAGCATTTT CASSETRGSNQPQHF
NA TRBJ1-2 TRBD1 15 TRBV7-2 TGTGCCAGCAGCTCGGGGACAGGGAGGACCTATGGCTACACCTTC CASSSGTGRTYGYTF
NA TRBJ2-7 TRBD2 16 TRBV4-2 TGTGCCAGCAGCCCGCTAACTCGCGGGAGCTCCTACGAGCAGTACTTC CASSPLTRGSSYEQYF
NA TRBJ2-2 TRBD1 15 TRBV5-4 TGTGCCAGCAGCCGGGACAGGGGGCATGGCGGGGAGCTGTTTTTT CASSRDRGHGGELFF
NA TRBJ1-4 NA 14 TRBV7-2 TGTGCCAGCAGCTTCTATGGTTATAATGAAAAACTGTTTTTT CASSFYGYNEKLFF
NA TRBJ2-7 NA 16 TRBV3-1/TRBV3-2 TGTGCCAGCAGCCAAGATTACACTGTAGCCTCCTACGAGCAGTACTTC CASSQDYTVASYEQYF
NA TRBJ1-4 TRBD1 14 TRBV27 TGTGCCAGCAGCCCTTTGATTGACAGGGATAAACTGTTTTTT CASSPLIDRDKLFF